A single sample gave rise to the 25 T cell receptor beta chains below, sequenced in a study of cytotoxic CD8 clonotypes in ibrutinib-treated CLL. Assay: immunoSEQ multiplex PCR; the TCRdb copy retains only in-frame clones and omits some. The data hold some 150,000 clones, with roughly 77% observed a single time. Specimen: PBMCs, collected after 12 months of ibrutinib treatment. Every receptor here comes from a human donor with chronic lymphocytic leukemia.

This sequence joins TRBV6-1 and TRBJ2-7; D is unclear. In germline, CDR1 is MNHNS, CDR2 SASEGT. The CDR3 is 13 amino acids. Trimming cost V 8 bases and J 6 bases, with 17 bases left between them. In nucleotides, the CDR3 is TGTGCCAGCCAGACACTCCGGATAGGCGAGCAGTACTTC. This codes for CASQTLRIGEQYF.

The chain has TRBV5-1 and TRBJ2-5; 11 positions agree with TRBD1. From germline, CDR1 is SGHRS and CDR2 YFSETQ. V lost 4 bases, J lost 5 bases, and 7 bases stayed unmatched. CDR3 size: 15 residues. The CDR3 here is CASSTGQGAGETQYF. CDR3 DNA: TGCGCCAGCAGCACCGGACAGGGGGCGGGGGAGACCCAGTACTTC.

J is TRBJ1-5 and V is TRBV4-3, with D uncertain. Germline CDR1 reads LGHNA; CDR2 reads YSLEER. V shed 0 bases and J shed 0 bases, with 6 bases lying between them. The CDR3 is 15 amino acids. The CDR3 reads CASSQDQNSNQPQHF. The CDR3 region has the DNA TGCGCCAGCAGCCAAGATCAGAATAGCAATCAGCCCCAGCATTTT.

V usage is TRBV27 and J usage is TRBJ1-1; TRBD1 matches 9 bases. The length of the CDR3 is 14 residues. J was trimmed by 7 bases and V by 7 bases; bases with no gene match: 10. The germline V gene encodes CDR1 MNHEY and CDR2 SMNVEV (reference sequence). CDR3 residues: CASTPTGTGYEAFF. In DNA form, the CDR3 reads TGTGCCAGCACCCCCACCGGGACAGGGTATGAAGCTTTCTTT.

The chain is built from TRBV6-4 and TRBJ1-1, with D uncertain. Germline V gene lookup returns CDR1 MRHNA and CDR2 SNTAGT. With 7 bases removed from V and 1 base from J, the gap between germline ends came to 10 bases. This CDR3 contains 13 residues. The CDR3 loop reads CASTQHGNTEAFF. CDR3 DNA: TGTGCCAGCACCCAGCACGGGAACACTGAAGCTTTCTTT.

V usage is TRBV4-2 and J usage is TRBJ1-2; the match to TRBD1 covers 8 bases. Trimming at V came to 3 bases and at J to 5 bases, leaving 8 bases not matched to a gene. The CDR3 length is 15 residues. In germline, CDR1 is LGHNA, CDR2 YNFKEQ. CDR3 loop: CASSQPQGVGYGYTF. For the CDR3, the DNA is TGTGCCAGCAGCCAGCCACAGGGGGTGGGGTATGGCTACACCTTC.

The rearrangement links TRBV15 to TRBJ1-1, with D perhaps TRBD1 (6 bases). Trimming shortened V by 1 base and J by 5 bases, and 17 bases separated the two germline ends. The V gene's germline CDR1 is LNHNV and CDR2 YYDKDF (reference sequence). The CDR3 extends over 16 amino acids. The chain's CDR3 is CATSRAMGARVTEAFF. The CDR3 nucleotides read TGTGCCACCAGCAGAGCCATGGGGGCGCGGGTTACTGAAGCTTTCTTT.

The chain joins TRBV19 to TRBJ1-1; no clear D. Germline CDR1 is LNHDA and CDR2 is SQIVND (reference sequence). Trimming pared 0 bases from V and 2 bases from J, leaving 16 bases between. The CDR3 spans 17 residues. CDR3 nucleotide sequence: TGTGCCAGTAGTATAGATGATTGGCGGAGCCCTAACACTGAAGCTTTCTTT. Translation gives CASSIDDWRSPNTEAFF.

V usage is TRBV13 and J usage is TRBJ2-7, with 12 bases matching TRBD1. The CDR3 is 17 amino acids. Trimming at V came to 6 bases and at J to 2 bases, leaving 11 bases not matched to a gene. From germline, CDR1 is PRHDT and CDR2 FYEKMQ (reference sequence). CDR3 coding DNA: TGTGCCAGCAGTTCTGGGACAGGGGGCCCTATAACCTACGAGCAGTACTTC. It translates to CASSSGTGGPITYEQYF.

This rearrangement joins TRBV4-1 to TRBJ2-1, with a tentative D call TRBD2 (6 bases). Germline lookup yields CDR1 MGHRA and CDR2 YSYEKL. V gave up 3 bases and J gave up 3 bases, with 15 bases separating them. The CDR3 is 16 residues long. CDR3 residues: CASSQGGPSNYNEQFF. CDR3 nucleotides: TGCGCCAGCAGCCAGGGGGGACCATCAAACTACAATGAGCAGTTCTTC.

In DNA form, the CDR3 reads TGTGCCAGCAGGGGAAGGGGGGACACCGGGGAGCTGTTTTTT. Translation: CASRGRGDTGELFF. The chain combines TRBV6-1 with TRBJ2-2; D might be TRBD1 or TRBD2, each matching 6 bases. The CDR3 covers 14 residues. V lost 6 bases and J 3 bases, leaving 11 bases between the germline ends. The germline gives CDR1 MNHNS, CDR2 SASEGT.

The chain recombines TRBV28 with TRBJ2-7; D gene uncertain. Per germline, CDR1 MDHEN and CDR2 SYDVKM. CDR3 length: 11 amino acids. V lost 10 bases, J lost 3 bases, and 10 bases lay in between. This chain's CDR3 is CAITRNYEQYF. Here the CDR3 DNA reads TGTGCCATCACAAGAAACTACGAGCAGTACTTC.

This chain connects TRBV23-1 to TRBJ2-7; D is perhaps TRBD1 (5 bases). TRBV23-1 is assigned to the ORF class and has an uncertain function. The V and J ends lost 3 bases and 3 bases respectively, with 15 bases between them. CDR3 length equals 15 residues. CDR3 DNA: TGCGCCAGCAGTCATTGGACACTCTTTTTCTACGAGCAGTACTTC. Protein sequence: CASSHWTLFFYEQYF.

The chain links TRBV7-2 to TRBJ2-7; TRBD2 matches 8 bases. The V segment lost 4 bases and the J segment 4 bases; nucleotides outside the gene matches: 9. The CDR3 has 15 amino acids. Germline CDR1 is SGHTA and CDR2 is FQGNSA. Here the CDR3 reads CASSSREAGGYEQYF. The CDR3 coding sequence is TGTGCCAGCAGCTCGCGGGAGGCGGGGGGATACGAGCAGTACTTC.

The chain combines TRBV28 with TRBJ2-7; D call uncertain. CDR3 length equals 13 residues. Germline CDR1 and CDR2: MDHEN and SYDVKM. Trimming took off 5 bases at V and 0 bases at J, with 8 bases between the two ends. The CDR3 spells CASSPGSSYEQYF. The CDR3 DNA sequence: TGTGCCAGCAGTCCCGGGTCCTCCTACGAGCAGTACTTC.

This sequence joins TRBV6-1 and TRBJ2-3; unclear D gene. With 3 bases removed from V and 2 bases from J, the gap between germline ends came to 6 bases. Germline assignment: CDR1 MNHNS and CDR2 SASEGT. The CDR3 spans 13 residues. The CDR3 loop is CASSDSLTDTQYF. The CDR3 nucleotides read TGTGCCAGCAGTGATTCTCTCACAGATACGCAGTATTTT.

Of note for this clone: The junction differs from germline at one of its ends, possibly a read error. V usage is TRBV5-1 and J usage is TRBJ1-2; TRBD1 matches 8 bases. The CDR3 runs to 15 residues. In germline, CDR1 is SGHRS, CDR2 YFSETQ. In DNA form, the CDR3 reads TGCGCCAGCACCCCAGGGGGCGGCTTTAACCATGGCTACACCTTC. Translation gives CASTPGGGFNHGYTF.

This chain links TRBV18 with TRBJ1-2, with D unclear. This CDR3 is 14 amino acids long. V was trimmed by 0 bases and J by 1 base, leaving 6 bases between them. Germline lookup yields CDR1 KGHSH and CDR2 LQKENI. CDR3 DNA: TGTGCCAGCTCACCACCCGTCCTTAACTATGGCTACACCTTC. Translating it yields CASSPPVLNYGYTF.

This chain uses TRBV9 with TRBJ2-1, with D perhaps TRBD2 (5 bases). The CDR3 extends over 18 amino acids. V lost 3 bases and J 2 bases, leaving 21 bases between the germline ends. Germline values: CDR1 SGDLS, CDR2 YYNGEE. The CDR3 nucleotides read TGTGCCAGCAGCGCCCCAGACGGTCAGCGGCAAACCTACAATGAGCAGTTCTTC. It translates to CASSAPDGQRQTYNEQFF. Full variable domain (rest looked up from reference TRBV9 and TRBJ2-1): DSGVTQTPKHLITATGQRVTLRCSPRSGDLSVYWYQQSLDQGLQFLIQYYNGEERAKGNILERFSAQQFPDLHSELNLSSLELGDSALYFCASSAPDGQRQTYNEQFFGPGTRLTVL.

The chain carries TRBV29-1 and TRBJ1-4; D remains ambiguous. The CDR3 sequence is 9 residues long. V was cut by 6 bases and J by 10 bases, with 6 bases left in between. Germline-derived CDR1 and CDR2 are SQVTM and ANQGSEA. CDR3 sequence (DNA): TGCAGCGTGCCCCGAAAACTGTTTTTT. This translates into CSVPRKLFF.

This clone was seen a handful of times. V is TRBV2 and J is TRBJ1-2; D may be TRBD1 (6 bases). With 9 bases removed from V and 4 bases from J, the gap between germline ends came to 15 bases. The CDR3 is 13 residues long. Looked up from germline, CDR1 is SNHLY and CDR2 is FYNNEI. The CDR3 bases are TGTGCCAGGAGGACAGAGAATCCCTATGGCTACACCTTC. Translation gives CARRTENPYGYTF.

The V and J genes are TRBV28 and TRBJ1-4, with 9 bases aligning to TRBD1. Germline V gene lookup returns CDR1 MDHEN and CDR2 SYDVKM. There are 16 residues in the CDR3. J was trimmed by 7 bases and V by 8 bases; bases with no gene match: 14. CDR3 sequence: CASSEGPGQGSEKLFF. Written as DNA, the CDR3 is TGTGCCAGCTCCGAGGGACCGGGACAGGGTAGTGAAAAACTGTTTTTT.

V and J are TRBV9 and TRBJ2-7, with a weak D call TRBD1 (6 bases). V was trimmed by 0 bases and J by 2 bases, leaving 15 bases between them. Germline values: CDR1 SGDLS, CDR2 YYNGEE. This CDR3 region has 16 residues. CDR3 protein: CASSVGGGPFTYEQYF. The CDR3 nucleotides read TGTGCCAGCAGCGTAGGAGGGGGACCCTTTACCTACGAGCAGTACTTC.

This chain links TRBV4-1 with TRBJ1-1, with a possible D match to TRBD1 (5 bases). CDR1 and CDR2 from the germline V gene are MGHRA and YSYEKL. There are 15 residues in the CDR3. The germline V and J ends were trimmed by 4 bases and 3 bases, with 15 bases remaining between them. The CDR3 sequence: CASSPLRAWDTEAFF. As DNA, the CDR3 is TGCGCCAGCAGCCCCCTCAGGGCGTGGGACACTGAAGCTTTCTTT.

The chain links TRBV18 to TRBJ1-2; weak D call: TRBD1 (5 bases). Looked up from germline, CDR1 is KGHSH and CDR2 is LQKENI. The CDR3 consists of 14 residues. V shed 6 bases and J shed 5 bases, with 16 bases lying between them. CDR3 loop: CASSPTVTTYGYTF. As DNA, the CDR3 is TGTGCCAGCTCCCCGACAGTGACGACGTATGGCTACACCTTC.